This T cell receptor beta chain derives from a study of PD-1 blockade in classical Hodgkin lymphoma (TCRdb year 2020). Background for the entire study: Nivolumab dosing was 3 mg/kg intravenously every 2 weeks, continuing until either disease progression or unacceptable toxicity. A peripheral blood immune signature of response to PD-1 blockade in classical Hodgkin lymphoma was defined using TCR beta sequencing and CyTOF. Study-level results and caveats: Baseline TCR diversity was reported as lower in newly diagnosed patients than in healthy donors, and lower still in relapsed/refractory patients. Trial patients achieving complete response had baseline diversity similar to newly diagnosed patients, whereas partial responders and progressors had significantly lower diversity. The study was limited to a single clinical trial cohort, and causes of repertoire differences, possibly disease activity or prior therapy, remained undefined. Diversity was lower in patients who began nivolumab less than 1 year after ASCT, so these patients were left out of later analyses to avoid confounding by immune reconstitution. CD4+ but not CD8+ TCR diversity rose significantly by C4D1 (p=0.0027 vs p=0.16), most apparent in complete responders (p=0.02).

CDR1 and CDR2 (LNHDA, SQIVND) derive from the germline V gene (reference sequence). The CDR3 contains 16 residues, cysteine and phenylalanine counted. Just the 48-base CDR3 DNA is kept, in frame starting at base 1. V drops 7 bases and J drops 2 bases, leaving 18 bases in between. As regards this clone: No cognate antigen has been identified for it. A much larger clonotype is one base distant, so this may be a read error.

Genomic DNA was extracted with the Qiagen DNeasy kit from unsorted PBMCs and from negatively selected CD4+ and CD8+ fractions. Amplification of TCR beta CDR3 regions was done by immunoSEQ multiplex PCR with primers that anneal to V and J segments. A synthetic immune receptor repertoire was used to minimize amplification bias, and any residual bias was removed computationally once sequencing was done. From the authors' description of their analysis: Custom Python scripts were used to quantify repertoire diversity as the Shannon entropy index. Unsorted, CD4+ and CD8+ repertoires were analyzed separately, except for combined analyses in which CD4+ and CD8+ sequences were merged in silico. A clone counted as expanded when the clone's frequency after treatment rose at least 2-fold relative to C1D1, and clones undetected at baseline were given a pseudocount of 0.5. Singleton clones were defined as clones with 0 or 1 copy at C1D1, and non-singleton clones were defined as clones with 2 or more copies. Clones expanded in unsorted samples were labelled as CD4+, CD8+ or unknown by matching protein sequences in sorted samples from the same patient. Wilcoxon tests were applied to paired samples to test diversity changes from C1D1 to C4D1. Entries here come from immuneACCESS through TCRdb and include only in-frame sequences with V and J called. Some clones fail to appear in such tables; in the studies checked, an unresolved V gene covers under half of the shortfall, and the cause of the remainder is unknown. The V and J calls and clone size come from that table; D and trimming were worked out from the DNA. The table for this sample lists 20,000 to 25,000 clones; over 60% of them were counted only once. The ten largest clones add up to 15% to 20% of the sample.

The label giving this sample's time point can be read as: cycle 4 day 1 (C4D1), after five to seven weeks of nivolumab. Relapse after autologous stem cell transplantation had occurred in all trial patients, and cohorts A, B and C were distinguished by prior brentuximab vedotin exposure. A total of roughly 57 patients with relapsed/refractory classical Hodgkin lymphoma made up the trial cohort, and each patient's best overall response was complete response, partial response or progressive disease. In the multi-cohort phase II CheckMate 205 trial, trial patients received single-agent nivolumab. Best overall response was determined by an independent review committee according to the 2007 International Working Group response criteria. Trial PBMCs were collected just before the start of nivolumab (C1D1) and during therapy at cycle 2 day 1 and cycle 4 day 1. After peripheral blood was drawn into 8 mL Vacutainer Cell Preparation Tubes, PBMCs were isolated by centrifugation and then cryopreserved.

The starting material was peripheral blood mononuclear cells (PBMCs), obtained before the fourth cycle of nivolumab. This TCR derives from a human donor with classical Hodgkin lymphoma. This chain joins TRBV19 to TRBJ1-3; TRBD1 is possibly the D segment (5 matching bases). Read as DNA, the sequence is TGTGCCAGTACCGCTTGGGCAGGGAGCACTGGAAACACCATATATTTT. Its translation reads: CASTAWAGSTGNTIYF. The entire variable domain, with the stretches around the CDR3 drawn from the reference TRBV19 and TRBJ1-3 proteins, is DGGITQSPKYLFRKEGQNVTLSCEQNLNHDAMYWYRQDPGQGLRLIYYSQIVNDFQKGDIAEGYSVSREKKESFPLTVTSAQKNPTAFYLCASTAWAGSTGNTIYFGEGSWLTVV.